The table lists the clone carrying this T cell receptor (beta chain) with a count of one. The antigen remains undetermined. These data are taken from a study of CD8 T cells in Susac syndrome. The overall study: Blood was drawn from patients with Susac syndrome. At that point, they were therapy-naive, on corticosteroids, or on intravenous immunoglobulin alone. Study conclusions and caveats: TEMRA cells and active patients showed peak Susac CD8+ clonal expansion.

The RNA, roughly 0.5 to 1 ug, was put through reverse transcription using random hexamers. The TCR beta CDR3 was amplified by immunoSEQ multiplex PCR across 54 Vbeta, 13 Jbeta. MiXCR, applied by TCRdb to the immunoSEQ multiplex PCR reads, yields one record per CDR3 protein. The sample records tens of thousands of distinct CDR3 sequences, just over 90% being singletons. V lost 6 bases and J 3 bases, leaving 12 bases between the germline ends. The germline V gene encodes CDR1 MNHEY and CDR2 SVGEGT. This CDR3 spans 14 amino acids. The chain combines TRBV6-2 or TRBV6-3 with TRBJ1-5, with D possibly TRBD1 on 5 matching bases. This clonotype was obtained from a human donor with Susac syndrome. Source material: CD8+ T cells from PBMCs. DNA of the CDR3: TGTGCCAGCAGGGTAGCAGGGCACAATCAGCCCCAGCATTTT. It is translated as CASRVAGHNQPQHF.